A selection of T cell receptor beta chains follows, all from one sample in a study of cytomegalovirus exposure and HLA in healthy donors. Assay used: immunoSEQ multiplex PCR; TCRdb lists only in-frame clones, some missing. Altogether approximately 150,000 clones are present, around 73% being singletons, with the ten largest covering 1.6%. What was sequenced was PBMCs. The source of these receptors is a woman younger than 30 in good health and CMV-seronegative. Both conserved end residues are part of each CDR3. A D gene is named only where the DNA matches it firmly. The listing skips clone size in some rows; elsewhere it reads once, few, many or a size class.

j_call cdr3_length v_call d_call clone_size cdr3_aa cdr3_nt
TRBJ2-5 15 TRBV5-1 NA few CASSFLPGVQETQYF TGCGCCAGCAGCTTTTTACCCGGGGTCCAAGAGACCCAGTACTTC
TRBJ1-3 15 TRBV12-5 TRBD1 NA CASGPQGISGNTIYF TGTGCTAGTGGCCCACAGGGGATTTCTGGAAACACCATATATTTT
TRBJ1-1 15 TRBV6-5 NA few CASSSFLQGLTEAFF TGTGCCAGCAGCTCTTTCCTCCAGGGGCTTACTGAAGCTTTCTTT
TRBJ1-2 14 TRBV19 NA NA CASSPRGGDYGYTF TGTGCCAGTAGTCCTCGGGGGGGGGACTATGGCTACACCTTC
TRBJ2-5 11 TRBV20-1 NA once CSARDRETQYF TGCAGTGCTAGAGATCGTGAGACCCAGTACTTC
TRBJ1-4 15 TRBV4-1 NA NA CASSQDAGANEKLFF TGCGCCAGCAGCCAAGATGCGGGGGCGAATGAAAAACTGTTTTTT
TRBJ1-1 14 TRBV6-5 NA NA CASSYSWERTEAFF TGTGCCAGCAGTTACTCGTGGGAGCGCACTGAAGCTTTCTTT
TRBJ1-2 14 TRBV5-6 NA NA CASSPDEQARVYTF TGTGCCAGCAGCCCGGATGAGCAGGCCAGGGTCTACACCTTC
TRBJ2-1 12 TRBV29-1 NA NA CSVEDRGYEQFF TGCAGCGTTGAAGACAGGGGATATGAGCAGTTCTTC
TRBJ2-7 16 TRBV4-2 TRBD1 once CASRANPGTGVIKQYF TGTGCCAGCAGGGCCAACCCAGGGACAGGGGTAATAAAGCAGTACTTC
TRBJ1-1 15 TRBV9 NA NA CASSPGVRGGTEAFF TGTGCCAGCAGCCCGGGGGTGAGGGGAGGCACTGAAGCTTTCTTT
TRBJ1-1 14 TRBV28 NA NA CASNPQGVNTEAFF TGTGCCAGCAATCCACAGGGCGTGAACACTGAAGCTTTCTTT
TRBJ1-2 16 TRBV4-3 NA NA CASSPEEGPSNYGYTF TGCGCCAGCAGCCCGGAGGAAGGACCTTCTAACTATGGCTACACCTTC
TRBJ2-3 16 TRBV10-1 TRBD2 NA CASSALAGGTTDTQYF TGCGCCAGCAGTGCACTAGCGGGAGGGACGACAGATACGCAGTATTTT
TRBJ1-6 18 TRBV4-3 NA NA CASSQEFAGSSYNSPLHF TGCGCCAGCAGCCAAGAATTTGCCGGGAGCTCCTATAATTCACCCCTCCACTTT
TRBJ1-2 13 TRBV5-1 NA NA CASSPGTNYGYTF TGCGCCAGCAGCCCCGGGACAAACTATGGCTACACCTTC
TRBJ2-7 14 TRBV28 TRBD2 NA CASSPPGLVYEQYF TGTGCCAGCAGTCCTCCGGGACTAGTCTACGAGCAGTACTTC
TRBJ2-7 15 TRBV5-1 TRBD1 NA CASSTSGTGSYEQYF TGCGCCAGCAGCACCTCCGGGACAGGCTCCTACGAGCAGTACTTC
TRBJ1-6 16 TRBV18 TRBD1 NA CASSPDPGQGDSPLHF TGTGCCAGCTCACCAGACCCGGGACAGGGAGATTCACCCCTCCACTTT
TRBJ2-1 16 TRBV7-2 TRBD2 NA CASSYLAGGVYNEQFF TGTGCCAGCAGCTACCTAGCGGGAGGGGTTTACAATGAGCAGTTCTTC
TRBJ2-1 16 TRBV28 TRBD1 NA CASSAVGKGARNEQFF TGTGCCAGCAGTGCCGTAGGGAAGGGGGCCCGCAATGAGCAGTTCTTC
TRBJ1-2 13 TRBV18 NA NA CASSLDNDYGYTF TGTGCCAGCTCACTGGACAATGACTATGGCTACACCTTC
TRBJ2-3 17 TRBV5-8 TRBD2 NA CASSLGSGGSSTDTQYF TGTGCCAGCAGCTTGGGCAGCGGGGGGTCTAGCACAGATACGCAGTATTTT
TRBJ2-7 17 TRBV5-4 NA NA CASSPFGSIFGSYEQYF TGTGCCAGCAGCCCCTTCGGGTCGATATTCGGGTCCTACGAGCAGTACTTC
TRBJ1-4 14 TRBV7-9 NA few CASSFGTGGEKLFF TGTGCCAGCAGCTTTGGGACGGGGGGGGAAAAACTGTTTTTT
TRBJ2-7 15 TRBV7-9 TRBD1 NA CASSLGGQPSYEQYF TGTGCCAGCAGCTTAGGGGGACAGCCCTCCTACGAGCAGTACTTC
TRBJ1-1 17 TRBV15 NA NA CATSRDRRQLMNTEAFF TGTGCCACCAGCAGAGATAGGAGGCAACTCATGAACACTGAAGCTTTCTTT
TRBJ2-1 14 TRBV10-3 NA NA CATYLASTYNEQFF TGTGCCACCTACCTAGCGTCCACCTACAATGAGCAGTTCTTC
TRBJ2-3 14 TRBV6-5 NA NA CASRLTASTDTQYF TGTGCCAGCAGACTAACGGCTAGCACAGATACGCAGTATTTT
TRBJ2-7 14 TRBV27 TRBD1 NA CASSRGQGAHEQYF TGTGCCAGCAGTCGTGGACAGGGGGCCCACGAGCAGTACTTC
TRBJ1-1 15 TRBV5-4 NA NA CASSSGGLQYTEAFF TGTGCCAGCAGCTCCGGGGGACTACAGTACACTGAAGCTTTCTTT
TRBJ2-3 13 TRBV13 TRBD1 NA CASSNRQGDTQYF TGTGCCAGCAGCAATAGACAGGGAGATACGCAGTATTTT
TRBJ2-6 16 TRBV4-3 NA NA CASSQEGFSGANVLTF TGCGCCAGCAGCCAAGAGGGCTTCTCTGGGGCCAACGTCCTGACTTTC
TRBJ2-5 17 TRBV27 NA NA CASSPIGTMLDVKTQYF TGTGCCAGCAGTCCGATCGGGACAATGTTAGATGTCAAGACCCAGTACTTC
TRBJ2-3 16 TRBV5-1 TRBD2 few CASSFSSAGSTDTQYF TGCGCCAGCAGCTTTTCCTCAGCGGGGAGCACAGATACGCAGTATTTT
TRBJ2-5 14 TRBV7-7 NA NA CASSLGARQETQYF TGTGCTAGCAGCTTAGGGGCCAGGCAAGAGACCCAGTACTTC
TRBJ1-5 17 TRBV6-1 TRBD1 NA CASSEAPRTGGNQPQHF TGTGCCAGCAGTGAAGCCCCTCGGACAGGGGGAAATCAGCCCCAGCATTTT
TRBJ1-1 13 TRBV10-3 NA few CAISNERNTEAFF TGTGCCATCAGTAACGAGAGGAACACTGAAGCTTTCTTT
TRBJ2-5 16 TRBV7-9 TRBD2 NA CASSPGLAASQETQYF TGTGCCAGCAGCCCTGGACTAGCGGCATCCCAAGAGACCCAGTACTTC